This T cell receptor (beta chain) was sequenced for a study of response to subunit inactivated influenza vaccine. Regarding this clonotype: Its antigen is as yet unknown.

In TCRdb, the RT-PCR reads were re-called with MiXCR into one record per CDR3 protein. The table records 540,000 or so distinct CDR3 sequences, roughly 13% of them present only once. Whole-study results and caveats: With each seasonal influenza vaccination, the authors suggested, few new T cells are recruited.

V trimming: 5 bases; J trimming: 5 bases; junction bases outside the gene matches: 4. CDR3 length: 12 residues. Germline CDR1 is DFQATT and CDR2 is SNEGSKA (reference sequence). Sequenced here: PBMCs from blood, sampled 45 days after vaccination. V is TRBV20-1 and J is TRBJ2-3, with 7 bases fitting TRBD1. The TCR was taken from a man aged 45-60 years who received an inactivated influenza vaccine. CDR3 loop: CSAVDREDTQYF. The CDR3, as DNA: TGCAGTGCTGTTGACAGGGAAGATACGCAGTATTTT.